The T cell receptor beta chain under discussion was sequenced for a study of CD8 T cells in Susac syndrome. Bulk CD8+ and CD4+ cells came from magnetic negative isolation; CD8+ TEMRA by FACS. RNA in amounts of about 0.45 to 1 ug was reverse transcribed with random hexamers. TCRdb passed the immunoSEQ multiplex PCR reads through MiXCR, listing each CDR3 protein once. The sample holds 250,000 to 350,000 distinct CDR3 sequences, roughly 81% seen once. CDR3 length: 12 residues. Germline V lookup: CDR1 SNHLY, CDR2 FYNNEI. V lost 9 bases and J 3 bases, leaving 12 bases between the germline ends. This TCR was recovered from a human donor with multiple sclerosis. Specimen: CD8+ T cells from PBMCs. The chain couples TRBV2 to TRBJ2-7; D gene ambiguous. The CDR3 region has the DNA TGTGCCAGGAGGAGATGGATCTACGAGCAGTACTTC. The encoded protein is CARRRWIYEQYF.